The 30 T cell receptor beta chains below all came from one sample that was sequenced in a study of a mutant IDH1 vaccine in newly diagnosed glioma. The time point is: week 23, last vaccination. What each vaccine dose contained was 300 ug of mutant IDH1 20-mer peptide, accompanied by topical imiquimod. No antigen is known for these receptors. The repertoire was sequenced with immunoSEQ multiplex PCR; TCRdb's copy has only in-frame clones and lacks some. The sample has approximately 62,000 clones; 70% to 90% are singletons. The sample was PBMCs, taken from a glioma patient whose treatment included an IDH1 peptide vaccine. Receptors originate from a young man with glioma.

V gene TRBV19 combines with J gene TRBJ2-3; D is undetermined. Trimming shortened V by 3 bases and J by 0 bases, and 10 bases separated the two germline ends. This CDR3 is built from 15 residues. Germline CDR1 LNHDA, CDR2 SQIVND (reference sequence). For the CDR3, the DNA is TGTGCCAGTAGTATTTCGCGCCTGAGCACAGATACGCAGTATTTT. Translated, it gives CASSISRLSTDTQYF.

This clone was counted a few times. The genes are TRBV29-1 and TRBJ1-1; no definite D call. The CDR3 is 11 residues long. Germline lookup yields CDR1 SQVTM and CDR2 ANQGSEA. Deletions cut 1 base from V and 8 bases from J, with 8 bases between. In DNA, the CDR3 is TGCAGCGTTGAAGCTGGACGAGAAGCTTTCTTT. Translated, it gives CSVEAGREAFF.

The chain carries TRBV5-1 and TRBJ1-2; 12 bases are a match to TRBD1. After removal of 5 bases from V and 7 bases from J, the junction contained 12 bases not matched to a gene. This CDR3 is built from 16 residues. CDR1 is SGHRS and CDR2 is YFSETQ in the germline V gene. The CDR3 is CASRSPGTGGGVGYTF. CDR3 DNA sequence: TGCGCCAGCAGGAGCCCCGGGACAGGGGGCGGCGTTGGCTACACCTTC.

V usage is TRBV5-4 and J usage is TRBJ1-2; D ambiguous. Trimming stripped 0 bases from V and 8 bases from J, with 8 bases between. Germline CDR1 SGHNT, CDR2 YYREEE (reference sequence). This CDR3 has 12 residues. The CDR3 nucleotides read TGTGCCAGCAGCTTGGGTGCATTAGGCTACACCTTC. Residues: CASSLGALGYTF.

The V and J genes are TRBV10-3 and TRBJ2-7; D is undetermined. The CDR3 spans 13 residues. Germline values: CDR1 ENHRY, CDR2 SYGVKD. V was trimmed by 6 bases and J by 0 bases, leaving 9 bases between them. Here the CDR3 reads CAIRDGYSYEQYF. DNA of the CDR3: TGTGCCATCAGGGACGGGTACTCCTACGAGCAGTACTTC.

About this clone: One end of the junction varies from germline; a read error may be responsible. The chain joins TRBV7-9 to TRBJ2-1; TRBD2 is a possible D gene (6 bases). The CDR3 spans 16 residues. Germline CDR1 reads SEHNR; CDR2 reads FQNEAQ (reference sequence). CDR3 sequence (DNA): TGTGCCAGCAGTTTAGGGCGGCGGGGCGCCTACAATGAGCAGTTCTTC. This codes for CASSLGRRGAYNEQFF.

This chain connects TRBV6-6 to TRBJ1-3, with 8 bases identical to TRBD1. Germline loops: CDR1 MNHNY, CDR2 SVGAGI (reference sequence). Unmatched junction bases numbered 4, after V lost 6 bases and J lost 0 bases. The CDR3 is 15 residues long. In DNA form, the CDR3 reads TGTGCCAGCAGGCAGGGGGCGAGCTCTGGAAACACCATATATTTT. It codes for CASRQGASSGNTIYF.

The V and J genes are TRBV19 and TRBJ2-1; D is undetermined. V lost 8 bases to trimming and J lost 7 bases, with 15 bases between them. The germline CDR1 and CDR2 sequences are LNHDA and SQIVND (reference sequence). This CDR3 comprises 13 residues. This CDR3 is CASSPSPFNEQFF. The CDR3 nucleotides read TGTGCCAGTTCCCCTTCCCCGTTTAATGAGCAGTTCTTC.

The chain carries TRBV4-1 and TRBJ2-1; TRBD2 agrees at 13 bases. The V segment lost 3 bases and the J segment 5 bases; nucleotides outside the gene matches: 7. This CDR3 is 17 amino acids long. Germline-derived CDR1 and CDR2 are MGHRA and YSYEKL. The chain's CDR3 is CASSQVLAGGPNNEQFF. CDR3 nucleotides: TGCGCCAGCAGCCAGGTACTAGCGGGGGGGCCAAACAATGAGCAGTTCTTC.

This chain links TRBV5-1 with TRBJ1-1; TRBD1 matches 8 bases. Germline values: CDR1 SGHRS, CDR2 YFSETQ. V lost 6 bases to trimming and J lost 3 bases; unmatched junction nucleotides: 7. The length of the CDR3 is 14 residues. The CDR3 DNA is TGCGCCAGCACCTACAGGGGGAGGGACACTGAAGCTTTCTTT. It codes for CASTYRGRDTEAFF.

This CDR3 is CASSPAVSYEQYF. For the CDR3, the DNA is TGTGCCAGCAGCCCAGCAGTCTCCTACGAGCAGTACTTC. The chain employs TRBV7-9 and TRBJ2-7; D is ambiguous. The CDR3 has 13 amino acids. The V gene's germline CDR1 is SEHNR and CDR2 FQNEAQ (reference sequence). V shed 5 bases and J shed 0 bases, with 8 bases lying between them.

This clone was counted a few times. The chain uses TRBV4-2 and TRBJ2-2, with TRBD2 matching over 7 bases. The CDR3 extends over 14 amino acids. Trimming cost V 4 bases and J 4 bases; bases outside gene matches: 3. Germline assignment: CDR1 LGHNA and CDR2 YNFKEQ. The CDR3 loop reads CASSPSGGTGELFF. The CDR3 bases are TGTGCCAGCAGCCCATCGGGGGGCACCGGGGAGCTGTTTTTT.

The rearrangement uses TRBV7-8 and TRBJ2-1; 7 bases are a match to TRBD2. Germline V CDR1 and CDR2: SGHVS, FQNEAQ. J gave up 8 bases and V 8 bases, and 15 bases lay outside the gene matches. This CDR3 spans 15 amino acids. CDR3: CASLSPGGSEHEQFF. The CDR3 nucleotides are TGTGCCAGCCTCTCCCCCGGGGGGTCGGAACATGAGCAGTTCTTC.

V gene TRBV15 combines with J gene TRBJ1-1, with 8 bases fitting TRBD1. V lost 3 bases to trimming and J lost 1 base; unmatched junction nucleotides: 7. The CDR3 sequence is 16 residues long. Germline V gene sequence: CDR1 LNHNV, CDR2 YYDKDF (reference sequence). CDR3 DNA: TGTGCCACCAGCAGGGAGCTTGGGACAGGGAACACTGAAGCTTTCTTT. Its translation: CATSRELGTGNTEAFF. Full variable domain (remainder filled in from reference TRBV15 and TRBJ1-1): DAMVIQNPRYQVTQFGKPVTLSCSQTLNHNVMYWYQQKSSQAPKLLFHYYDKDFNNEADTPDNFQSRRPNTSFCFLDIRSPGLGDTAMYLCATSRELGTGNTEAFFGQGTRLTVV.

This sequence joins TRBV6-1 and TRBJ1-4, with 9 bases matching TRBD1. V lost 2 bases to trimming and J lost 3 bases; unmatched junction nucleotides: 10. Germline V gene data show CDR1 as MNHNS and CDR2 as SASEGT. This CDR3 has 18 residues. CDR3 amino acids: CASSERGTGSGPNEKLFF. The CDR3 bases are TGTGCCAGCAGTGAACGCGGGACAGGGTCGGGACCTAATGAAAAACTGTTTTTT.

The table lists this clone with a few counts. The rearrangement joins TRBV28 to TRBJ1-6; unclear D gene. CDR1 MDHEN and CDR2 SYDVKM come from the germline V gene. V lost 3 bases and J 6 bases, leaving 6 bases between the germline ends. This CDR3 spans 13 amino acids. Written as DNA, the CDR3 is TGTGCCAGCAGTTTGGTTCTTAATTCACCCCTCCACTTT. Its translation is CASSLVLNSPLHF.

This clone was observed a few times. The chain uses TRBV29-1 and TRBJ1-1; the match to TRBD1 covers 7 bases. CDR3 length: 13 amino acids. The V segment lost 4 bases and the J segment 2 bases; nucleotides outside the gene matches: 4. Looked up from germline, CDR1 is SQVTM and CDR2 is ANQGSEA. CDR3 in amino acids: CSVGRGLNTEAFF. The DNA of the CDR3 is TGCAGCGTTGGAAGGGGGCTCAACACTGAAGCTTTCTTT.

The genes are TRBV10-3 and TRBJ1-1; 8 bases map to TRBD1. The CDR3 covers 18 residues. The V segment lost 0 bases and the J segment 0 bases; nucleotides outside the gene matches: 9. In germline, CDR1 is ENHRY, CDR2 SYGVKD. The CDR3 sequence: CAISESGQGAQVNTEAFF. In DNA, the CDR3 is TGTGCCATCAGTGAGTCGGGGCAGGGGGCTCAAGTGAACACTGAAGCTTTCTTT.

The DNA for the CDR3 is TGCGCCAGCAGCCAAGGGGTTGGGGTGACTGGCTATGGCTACACCTTC. This translates into CASSQGVGVTGYGYTF. The J gene is TRBJ1-2, the V gene TRBV4-1; D is uncertain. The CDR3 has 16 amino acids. Germline values: CDR1 MGHRA, CDR2 YSYEKL. V lost 1 base, J lost 4 bases, and 16 bases lay in between.

This clone was seen a single time. The rearrangement uses TRBV27 and TRBJ2-7; D remains unclear. The CDR3 spans 13 residues. Germline V gives CDR1 MNHEY, CDR2 SMNVEV (reference sequence). Trimming left V 2 bases short and J 5 bases short, with 10 bases between. CDR3 DNA: TGTGCCAGCAGTTTACGGTTGGGTCACGAGCAGTACTTC. It yields the protein CASSLRLGHEQYF.

The table lists this clone with a few counts. The chain employs TRBV7-6 and TRBJ2-3; D is undetermined. In germline, CDR1 is SGHVS, CDR2 FNYEAQ. Trimming shortened V by 7 bases and J by 10 bases, and 18 bases separated the two germline ends. There are 13 residues in the CDR3. CDR3 amino acids: CASNTPPGKAQYF. Written as DNA, the CDR3 is TGTGCCAGCAATACCCCGCCGGGTAAGGCGCAGTATTTT.

This chain connects TRBV6-1 to TRBJ2-7; D is tentatively TRBD1 or TRBD2 (7 bases each). V was shortened by 1 base and J by 5 bases, with 18 bases between the two germline ends. Germline V gives CDR1 MNHNS, CDR2 SASEGT. There are 16 residues in the CDR3. CDR3 DNA: TGTGCCAGCAGTGAAGGAGCGGGAAAGGGGGCGGACGAGCAGTACTTC. Translating gives CASSEGAGKGADEQYF.

This clone has a single count. The chain couples TRBV18 to TRBJ2-7; a weak D match, TRBD1 (5 bases). Germline CDR1 KGHSH, CDR2 LQKENI. With 3 bases removed from V and 2 bases from J, the gap between germline ends came to 14 bases. The CDR3 contains 15 residues. This CDR3 is CASSPLSKGTYEQYF. In nucleotides, the CDR3 is TGTGCCAGCTCACCCCTGTCCAAGGGGACCTACGAGCAGTACTTC.

This clone was seen a few times. The chain employs TRBV7-5 and TRBJ2-4; TRBD2, the table's D call, was not compared with the DNA. TRBV7-5 is marked as a pseudogene. This CDR3 is built from 20 residues. The DNA of the CDR3 is TGTGTCAGAAGCTTAGGACCGAACGCGTGGAGCGGGGGAGCGAGAAACATTCAGTACTTC. Its protein product is CVRSLGPNAWSGGARNIQYF.

V gene TRBV18 combines with J gene TRBJ1-1, with a possible D match to TRBD1 (5 bases). This CDR3 comprises 15 residues. V lost 1 base to trimming and J lost 0 bases, with 9 bases between them. CDR1 and CDR2 from the germline V gene are KGHSH and LQKENI. The CDR3 DNA reads TGTGCCAGCTCACCACAGGAGGGACTGAACACTGAAGCTTTCTTT. This gives the protein CASSPQEGLNTEAFF. The complete variable domain, with remaining parts taken from reference TRBV18 and TRBJ1-1, reads NAGVMQNPRHLVRRRGQEARLRCSPMKGHSHVYWYRQLPEEGLKFMVYLQKENIIDESGMPKERFSAEFPKEGPSILRIQQVVRGDSAAYFCASSPQEGLNTEAFFGQGTRLTVV.

The V and J genes are TRBV2 and TRBJ2-1, with a tentative D call TRBD1 (6 bases). Germline V CDR1 and CDR2: SNHLY, FYNNEI. V shed 6 bases and J shed 6 bases, with 18 bases lying between them. This CDR3 has 15 amino acids. The CDR3 spells CASSPGATGFNEQFF. The CDR3 DNA follows: TGTGCCAGCAGCCCCGGGGCTACAGGGTTCAATGAGCAGTTCTTC.

CDR3 DNA sequence: TGTGCCAGCTCACCACCGAATATGAACACTGAAGCTTTCTTT. Translated, it gives CASSPPNMNTEAFF. This sequence joins TRBV18 and TRBJ1-1; D gene uncertain. The CDR3 has 14 residues. The V end lost 0 bases, the J end lost 0 bases, and 5 bases lay between the germline ends. Germline CDR1 reads KGHSH; CDR2 reads LQKENI.

The chain carries TRBV5-1 and TRBJ2-5; D is possibly TRBD1 (5 bases). The V gene lost 0 bases and the J gene lost 2 bases, with 11 bases spanning the gap. Germline V gives CDR1 SGHRS, CDR2 YFSETQ. The CDR3 is 15 amino acids. The CDR3 DNA follows: TGCGCCAGCAGCTTGGTTTGGGGCGATCAAGAGACCCAGTACTTC. Translated, it gives CASSLVWGDQETQYF.

The CDR3, as DNA: TGTGCCAGCAGCTCTTTACAGGGTGCTGAAGCTTTCTTT. As protein: CASSSLQGAEAFF. This chain uses TRBV7-6 with TRBJ1-1, with D perhaps matching TRBD1 (6 bases). The CDR3 is made up of 13 amino acids. Trimming removed 4 bases at V and 6 bases at J, with 12 bases between. The V gene's germline CDR1 is SGHVS and CDR2 FNYEAQ. Combining the CDR3 with reference TRBV7-6 and TRBJ1-1 gives the whole variable domain GAGVSQSPRYKVTKRGQDVALRCDPISGHVSLYWYRQALGQGPEFLTYFNYEAQQDKSGLPNDRFSAERPEGSISTLTIQRTEQRDSAMYRCASSSLQGAEAFFGQGTRLTVV.

The chain joins TRBV10-2 to TRBJ2-7; no clear D. CDR1 is WSHSY and CDR2 is SAAADI in the germline V gene. Trimming cost V 0 bases and J 7 bases, with 16 bases left between them. The CDR3 covers 15 residues. Written as DNA, the CDR3 is TGCGCCAGCAGTGAGTCGACCCCCCGTCGCGGAGAGCAGTACTTC. This translates into CASSESTPRRGEQYF.